This T cell receptor (beta chain) is drawn from a study of monozygotic twins with cystic fibrosis. Method: immunoSEQ multiplex PCR; TCRdb's copy keeps in-frame clones and lacks some. The repertoire consists of some 20,000 clones, with around nine tenths occurring once and the leading ten covering more than 0.9%. Between the trimmed V and J ends, which lost 9 bases and 2 bases, there was a span of 17 bases. This CDR3 is 14 amino acids long. Germline values: CDR1 MNHNS, CDR2 SASEGT. Whole-study results and caveats: Monozygotic CF twin pairs shared significantly more nucleotide-identical clonotypes than unrelated CF individuals did.

Concerning this clone: What it recognizes is unknown.

Source material: blood. The sequence came from a woman in her 30s with cystic fibrosis. The chain employs TRBV6-1 and TRBJ2-7; D might be TRBD1 (7 bases). DNA for the CDR3: TGTGCCAGTACTCAGGGGGGAGGTACCTACGAGCAGTACTTC. Its translation is CASTQGGGTYEQYF.